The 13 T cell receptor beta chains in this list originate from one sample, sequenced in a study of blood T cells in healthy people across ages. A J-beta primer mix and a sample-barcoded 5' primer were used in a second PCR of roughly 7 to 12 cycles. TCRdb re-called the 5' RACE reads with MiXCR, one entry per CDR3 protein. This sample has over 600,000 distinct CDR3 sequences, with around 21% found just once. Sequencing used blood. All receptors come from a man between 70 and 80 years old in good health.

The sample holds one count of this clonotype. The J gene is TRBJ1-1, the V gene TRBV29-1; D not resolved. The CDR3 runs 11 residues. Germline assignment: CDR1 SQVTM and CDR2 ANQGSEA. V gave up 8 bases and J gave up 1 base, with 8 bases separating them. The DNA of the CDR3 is TGCAGCTCTCGGGAGAACACTGAAGCTTTCTTT. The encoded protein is CSSRENTEAFF.

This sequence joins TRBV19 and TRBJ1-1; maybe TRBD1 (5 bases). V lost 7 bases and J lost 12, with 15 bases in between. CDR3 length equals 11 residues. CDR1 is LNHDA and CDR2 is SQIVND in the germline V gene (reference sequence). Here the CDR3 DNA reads TGTGCCAGTATGGAAGGGGAAACAACTTTCTTT. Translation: CASMEGETTFF.

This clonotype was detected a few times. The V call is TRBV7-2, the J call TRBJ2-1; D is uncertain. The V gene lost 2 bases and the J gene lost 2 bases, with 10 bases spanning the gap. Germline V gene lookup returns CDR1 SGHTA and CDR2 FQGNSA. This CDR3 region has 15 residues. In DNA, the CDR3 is TGTGCCAGCAGCTTATCCTTCAGCCCCTACAATGAGCAGTTCTTC. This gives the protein CASSLSFSPYNEQFF.

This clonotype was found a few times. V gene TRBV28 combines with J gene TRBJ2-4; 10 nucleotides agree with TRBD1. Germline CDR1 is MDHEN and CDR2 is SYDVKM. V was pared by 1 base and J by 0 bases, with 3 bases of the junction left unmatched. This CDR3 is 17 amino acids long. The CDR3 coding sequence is TGTGCCAGCAGTTTATCCGGACAGGGGGGAGCCAAAAACATTCAGTACTTC. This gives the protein CASSLSGQGGAKNIQYF.

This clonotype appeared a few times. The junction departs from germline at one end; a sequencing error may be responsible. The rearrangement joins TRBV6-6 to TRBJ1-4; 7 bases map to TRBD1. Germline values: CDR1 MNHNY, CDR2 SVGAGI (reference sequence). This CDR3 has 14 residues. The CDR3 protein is CVSLRGLIGEKLFF. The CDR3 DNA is TGTGTCAGCCTTAGGGGGCTTATAGGAGAAAAACTGTTTTTT.

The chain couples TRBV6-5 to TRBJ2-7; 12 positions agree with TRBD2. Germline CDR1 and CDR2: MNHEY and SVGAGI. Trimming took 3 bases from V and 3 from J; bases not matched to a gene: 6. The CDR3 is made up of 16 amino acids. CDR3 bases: TGTGCCAGCAGTTATTCGGGACTAGCGGGTTACTACGAGCAGTACTTC. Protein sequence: CASSYSGLAGYYEQYF.

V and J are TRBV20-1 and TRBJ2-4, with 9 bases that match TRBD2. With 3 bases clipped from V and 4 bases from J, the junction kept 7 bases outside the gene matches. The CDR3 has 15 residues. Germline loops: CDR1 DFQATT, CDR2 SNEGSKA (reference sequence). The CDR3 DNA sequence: TGCAGTGCTAGCGTGTCTAGCGGGGTAAAAAACATTCAGTACTTC. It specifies CSASVSSGVKNIQYF.

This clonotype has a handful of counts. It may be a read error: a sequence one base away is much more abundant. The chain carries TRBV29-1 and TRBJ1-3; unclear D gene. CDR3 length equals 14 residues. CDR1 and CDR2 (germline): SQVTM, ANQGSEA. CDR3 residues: CSVHTVASRNTIYF. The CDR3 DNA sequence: TGCAGCGTCCATACTGTTGCCTCTAGAAACACCATATATTTT.

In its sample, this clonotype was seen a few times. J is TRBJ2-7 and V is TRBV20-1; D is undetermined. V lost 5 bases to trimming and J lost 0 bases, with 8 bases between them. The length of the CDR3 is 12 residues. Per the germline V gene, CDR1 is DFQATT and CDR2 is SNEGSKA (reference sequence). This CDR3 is CSALRSSYEQYF. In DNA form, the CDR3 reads TGCAGTGCTCTCAGGAGCTCCTACGAGCAGTACTTC.

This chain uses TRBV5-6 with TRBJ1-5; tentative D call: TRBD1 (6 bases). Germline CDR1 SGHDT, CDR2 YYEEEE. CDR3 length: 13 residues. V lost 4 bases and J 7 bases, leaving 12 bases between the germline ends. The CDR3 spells CASSGRGGQPQHF. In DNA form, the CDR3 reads TGTGCCAGCAGCGGCAGGGGAGGGCAGCCCCAGCATTTT.

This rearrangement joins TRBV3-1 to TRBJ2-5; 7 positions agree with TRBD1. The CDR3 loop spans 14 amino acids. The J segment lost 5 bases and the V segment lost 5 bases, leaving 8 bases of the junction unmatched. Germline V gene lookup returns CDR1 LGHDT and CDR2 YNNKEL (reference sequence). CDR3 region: CASSISDRAETQYF. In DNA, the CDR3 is TGTGCCAGCAGCATAAGCGACAGGGCGGAGACCCAGTACTTC.

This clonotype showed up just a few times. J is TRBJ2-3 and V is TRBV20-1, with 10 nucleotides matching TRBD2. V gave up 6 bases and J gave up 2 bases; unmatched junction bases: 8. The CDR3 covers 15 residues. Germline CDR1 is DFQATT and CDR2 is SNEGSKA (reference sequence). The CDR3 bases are TGCAGTGCCCGCCCGACTAGCGGGTTCACAGATACGCAGTATTTT. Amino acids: CSARPTSGFTDTQYF.

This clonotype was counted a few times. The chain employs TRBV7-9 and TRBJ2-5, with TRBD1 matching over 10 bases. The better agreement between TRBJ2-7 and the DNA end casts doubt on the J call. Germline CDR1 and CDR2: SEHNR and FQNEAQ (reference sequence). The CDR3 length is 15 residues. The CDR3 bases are TGTGCCAGCAGCCCCGGGACAGGGGAGTCCTACGAGCAGTACTTC. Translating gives CASSPGTGESYEQYF.